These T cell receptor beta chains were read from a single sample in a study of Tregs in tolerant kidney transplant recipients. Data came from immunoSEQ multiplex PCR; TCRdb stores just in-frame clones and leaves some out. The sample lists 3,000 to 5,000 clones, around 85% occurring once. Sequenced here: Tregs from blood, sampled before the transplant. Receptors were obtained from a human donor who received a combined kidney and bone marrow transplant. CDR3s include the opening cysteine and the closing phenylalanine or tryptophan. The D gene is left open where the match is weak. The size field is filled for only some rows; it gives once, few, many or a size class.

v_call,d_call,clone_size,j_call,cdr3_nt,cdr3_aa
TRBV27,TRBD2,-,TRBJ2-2,TGTGCCAGCAGTCCGCCCAATCTACTAACTAGCGGGGCCCACACCGGGGAGCTGTTTTTT,CASSPPNLLTSGAHTGELFF
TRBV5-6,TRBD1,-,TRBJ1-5,TGTGCCAGCAGCTCAGGGGGCGGCAATCAGCCCCAGCATTTT,CASSSGGGNQPQHF
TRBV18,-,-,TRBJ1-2,TGTGCCAGCTCACCCGACGGGGGTGGGACCGGCTACACCTTC,CASSPDGGGTGYTF
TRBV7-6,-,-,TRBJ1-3,TGTGCCAGCAGCCTACTACTGGGCTCTGGAAACACCATATATTTT,CASSLLLGSGNTIYF
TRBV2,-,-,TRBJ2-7,TGTGCCAGCAGTCTGTCTAGCTTCACGGGAGATCGCGAGCAGTACTTC,CASSLSSFTGDREQYF
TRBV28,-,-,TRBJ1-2,TGTGCCAGCAGTGGGGGCGGCTACACCTTC,CASSGGGYTF
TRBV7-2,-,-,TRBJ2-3,TGTGCCAGCAGCTCCTGGACACGGGCCACAGATACGCAGTATTTT,CASSSWTRATDTQYF
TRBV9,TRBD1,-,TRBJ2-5,TGTGCCAGCAATTCCGGGACAGGGGTACGGGAGACCCAGTACTTC,CASNSGTGVRETQYF
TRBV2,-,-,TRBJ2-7,TGTGCCAGCACTCGGGAGCCGTCCTACGAGCAGTACTTC,CASTREPSYEQYF
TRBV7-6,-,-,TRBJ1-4,TGTGCCAGCAGCCCTAGGGAGTATGACGAAAAACTGTTTTTT,CASSPREYDEKLFF
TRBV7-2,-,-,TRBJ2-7,TGTGCCAGCAGCATAGAAGTCGGGAGCTCCTACGAGCAGTACTTC,CASSIEVGSSYEQYF
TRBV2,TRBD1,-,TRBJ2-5,TGTGCCAGCAGAACCCGGGACAGGACAAAAGAGACCCAGTACTTC,CASRTRDRTKETQYF
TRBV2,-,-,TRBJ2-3,TGTGCCAGCAGTCGAAGCCTGAGCACAGATACGCAGTATTTT,CASSRSLSTDTQYF
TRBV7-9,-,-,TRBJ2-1,TGTGCCAGCAACAGATACAATGAGCAGTTCTTC,CASNRYNEQFF
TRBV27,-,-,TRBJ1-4,TGTGCCAGCAGTTTATTCGCAACTAATGAAAAACTGTTTTTT,CASSLFATNEKLFF
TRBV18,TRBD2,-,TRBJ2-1,TGTGCCAGCTCACTCTGGACTAGCGGGATGCACTCCAATGAGCAGTTCTTC,CASSLWTSGMHSNEQFF
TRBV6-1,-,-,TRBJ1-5,TGTGCCAGCAGTCGGACAGTGATCAATCAGCCCCAGCATTTT,CASSRTVINQPQHF
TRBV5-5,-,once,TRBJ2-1,TGTGCCAGCAGCTGGATCCTTCGGATTACTAGCAGACGAAACAATGAGCAGTTCTTC,CASSWILRITSRRNNEQFF
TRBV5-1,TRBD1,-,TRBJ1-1,TGCGCCAGCAGCACTGGACAGGGGAACACTGAAGCTTTCTTT,CASSTGQGNTEAFF
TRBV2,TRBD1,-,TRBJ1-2,TGTGCCAGCACACCAACCGGGCAGGGGGTAGAATATGGCTACACCTTC,CASTPTGQGVEYGYTF
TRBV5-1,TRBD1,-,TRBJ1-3,TGCGCCAGCAGCTTGGCGGGGACAGACTCTGGAAACACCATATATTTT,CASSLAGTDSGNTIYF
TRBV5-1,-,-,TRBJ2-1,TGCGCCAGCAGCTTGACAGCCTACAATGAGCAGTTCTTC,CASSLTAYNEQFF
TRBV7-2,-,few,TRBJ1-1,TGTGCCAGCAGCTTCCAGGGGATGAACACTGAAGCTTTCTTT,CASSFQGMNTEAFF
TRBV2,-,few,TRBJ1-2,TGTGCCAGCAGACAGGGTACGGGGGGCTACACCTTC,CASRQGTGGYTF
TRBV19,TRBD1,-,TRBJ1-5,TGTGCCAGTACTGATTTAGGACAGGGCAATCAGCCCCAGCATTTT,CASTDLGQGNQPQHF
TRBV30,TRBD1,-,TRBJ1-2,TGTGCCTGGACCATAAGACAGGGGGCTATCTATGGCTACACCTTC,CAWTIRQGAIYGYTF
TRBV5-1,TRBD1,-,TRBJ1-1,TGCGCCAGCAGCGATATCTTGGGACAGTCGAACACTGAAGCTTTCTTT,CASSDILGQSNTEAFF
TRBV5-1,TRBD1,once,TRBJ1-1,TGCGCCAGCAGCAAGTCCGGGACAGTGAACACTGAAGCTTTCTTT,CASSKSGTVNTEAFF
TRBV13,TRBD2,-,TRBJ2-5,TGTGCCAGCAGATCCACTGGACTAGCCGTTCAAGAGACCCAGTACTTC,CASRSTGLAVQETQYF
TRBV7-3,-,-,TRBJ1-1,TGTGCCAGCAGCTTTAGGGGGGGGGACACTGAAGCTTTCTTT,CASSFRGGDTEAFF
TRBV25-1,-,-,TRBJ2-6,TGTGCCAGCAGTGAATTGGGGCCCACCGTCCTGACTTTC,CASSELGPTVLTF
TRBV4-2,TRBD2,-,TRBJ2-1,TGTGCCAGCAGCCAAGATCTGATTAGCGGGAGTTACAATGAGCAGTTCTTC,CASSQDLISGSYNEQFF
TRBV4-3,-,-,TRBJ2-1,TGCGCCAGCAGCCAGACATACCGAGGGCGCCCCAATGAGCAGTTCTTC,CASSQTYRGRPNEQFF
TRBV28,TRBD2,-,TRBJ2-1,TGTGCCACTACCCTAGCGGGAACTTTTAATGAGCAGTTCTTC,CATTLAGTFNEQFF
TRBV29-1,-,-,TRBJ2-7,TGCAGCGTTGAGATGGGGGGTTACGAGCAGTACTTC,CSVEMGGYEQYF
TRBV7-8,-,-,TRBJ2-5,TGTGCCAGCAGCTTACTCGGCGGACAAGAGACCCAGTACTTC,CASSLLGGQETQYF
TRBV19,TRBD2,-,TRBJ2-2,TGTGCCAGTAGTGGGACTAGCGGGAGTAGGACCGGGGAGCTGTTTTTT,CASSGTSGSRTGELFF
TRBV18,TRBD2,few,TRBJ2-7,TGTGCCAGCTCGCCCCTAGCGGGAACCTCCTACGAGCAGTACTTC,CASSPLAGTSYEQYF
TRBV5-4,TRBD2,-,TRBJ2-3,TGTGCCAGCACCGGCGGGAGGGCCGGTGATACGCAGTATTTT,CASTGGRAGDTQYF
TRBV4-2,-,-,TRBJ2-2,TGTGCCAGCAGCCAAGTAGGAGGGAGGACCAGAACCGGGGAGCTGTTTTTT,CASSQVGGRTRTGELFF
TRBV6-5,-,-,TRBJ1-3,TGTGCCAGCAGTTACTCGAAAACATACGGAAACACCATATATTTT,CASSYSKTYGNTIYF
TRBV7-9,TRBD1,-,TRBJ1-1,TGTGCCAGCAGCTTAGCACCCCACCGGGACAGGAACACTGAAGCTTTCTTT,CASSLAPHRDRNTEAFF
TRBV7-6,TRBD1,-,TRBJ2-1,TGTGCCAGCAGCTTAAGATTCCAGGGACAGGCAGAGAATGAGCAGTTCTTC,CASSLRFQGQAENEQFF
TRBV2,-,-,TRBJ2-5,TGTGCCAGCAGCGAGACAGGGAGGTTAGAGACCCAGTACTTC,CASSETGRLETQYF
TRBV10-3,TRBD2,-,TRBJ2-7,TGTGCCATCAGTGAATGGACTAGCGGGAGATACGAGCAGTACTTC,CAISEWTSGRYEQYF
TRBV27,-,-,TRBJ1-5,TGTGCCAGCAGTTTATCGCGGGATCAGCCCCAGCATTTT,CASSLSRDQPQHF
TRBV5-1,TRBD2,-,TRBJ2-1,TGCGCCAGCAGCTTTAATAGCGGGATTAATGAGCAGTTCTTC,CASSFNSGINEQFF
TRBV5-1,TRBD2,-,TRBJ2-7,TGCGCCAGCAGCTTGCGGCTAGCGGGAAACAGGGGCTACGAGCAGTACTTC,CASSLRLAGNRGYEQYF
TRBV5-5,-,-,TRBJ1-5,TGTGCCAGCAGCCCGCTTGGAGATCTCAATCAGCCCCAGCATTTT,CASSPLGDLNQPQHF
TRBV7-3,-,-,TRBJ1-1,TGTGCCAGCAGCTTACGGGGCGGGGGCACTGAAGCTTTCTTT,CASSLRGGGTEAFF
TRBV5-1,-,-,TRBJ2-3,TGCGCCAGCAGCTTGGCATTGGGGGACACAACCACAGATACGCAGTATTTT,CASSLALGDTTTDTQYF
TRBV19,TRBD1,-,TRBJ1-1,TGTGCCAGTAGTAGAACCGGGACAGGGAACACTGAAGCTTTCTTT,CASSRTGTGNTEAFF
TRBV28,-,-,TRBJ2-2,TGTGCCAGCACCCCAGGAGGGCTAGCTGAGGCCGGGGAGCTGTTTTTT,CASTPGGLAEAGELFF
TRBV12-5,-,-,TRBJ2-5,TGTGCTAGTGGTTCCCGGGAGACCCAGTACTTC,CASGSRETQYF